A selection of T cell receptor beta chains follows, all from one sample in a study of spatial heterogeneity in lung cancer. Using its own MiXCR run on the 5' RACE reads, TCRdb lists one record per CDR3 protein. Seen here are about 50,000 distinct CDR3 sequences, 7.6% observed once, and the top ten hold about 13%. Material: PBMCs, obtained at surgery. Every receptor here comes from a female donor with early-stage non-small cell lung cancer. Both conserved end residues are part of each CDR3. D genes are given only for firm matches. For some rows the clone size is stated as once, few or many, or as a class when expanded; others skip it.

- | TRBJ2-1 | TRBV13 | TRBD2 | TGTGCCAGCAGCTCTAGCGGGGGGGCGGTCAATGAGCAGTTCTTC | CASSSSGGAVNEQFF
- | TRBJ2-7 | TRBV5-5 | TRBD1 | TGTGCCAGCAGCTGGGAAGGGACAGGGCTTTTCGAGCAGTACTTC | CASSWEGTGLFEQYF
many | TRBJ1-1 | TRBV12-3/TRBV12-4 | - | TGTGCCAGCAGTTTAGCGGGTGGGAGAACTGAAGCTTTCTTT | CASSLAGGRTEAFF
many | TRBJ2-7 | TRBV20-1 | TRBD2 | TGCAGTGCTCCCCGGACTAGCGGGGGTTACTACGAGCAGTACTTC | CSAPRTSGGYYEQYF
many | TRBJ2-1 | TRBV10-1 | TRBD1 | TGCGCCAGCAGTAACTTGACAGGGGGCCTCTACAATGAGCAGTTCTTC | CASSNLTGGLYNEQFF
- | TRBJ1-1 | TRBV14 | - | TGTGCCAGCAGCCAAGATGGCCCCGCGCTCGGTTTCTTT | CASSQDGPALGFF
few | TRBJ2-5 | TRBV24-1 | TRBD2 | TGTGCCACCAGTGCCCCGGGGGGACGGGTGGAGACCCAGTACTTC | CATSAPGGRVETQYF
- | TRBJ2-7 | TRBV5-4 | - | TGTGCCAGCAGCCCACCGGGCCAAGAACGGGTCGAGCAGTACTTC | CASSPPGQERVEQYF
many | TRBJ2-2 | TRBV28 | TRBD2 | TGTGCCAGTTGTACTAGCGGGGTTAACACCGGGGAGCTGTTTTTT | CASCTSGVNTGELFF
many | TRBJ2-7 | TRBV7-2 | - | TGTGCCAGCAGCGCTTCAGGGGGGAGCTCCTACGAGCAGTACTTC | CASSASGGSSYEQYF
- | TRBJ2-3 | TRBV5-1 | TRBD2 | TGCGCCAGCAGTTTGCGGGGGGGCCAAGATACGCAGTATTTT | CASSLRGGQDTQYF
medium-sized | TRBJ2-1 | TRBV4-1 | - | TGCGCCAGCAGCGCGGGGAGCTCCTACAATGAGCAGTTCTTC | CASSAGSSYNEQFF
few | TRBJ2-7 | TRBV7-2 | - | TGTGCCAGCAGCGCCACCTCAGGAATGGCTAATGAGCAGTACTTC | CASSATSGMANEQYF
- | TRBJ2-7 | TRBV6-2/TRBV6-3 | - | TGTGCCAGCAGTTCCTTTTTGGGATCCACCTACGAGCAGTACTTC | CASSSFLGSTYEQYF
many | TRBJ1-4 | TRBV7-9 | - | TGTGCCAGCAGCTTAGCGGGGAAACTGTTTTTT | CASSLAGKLFF
many | TRBJ2-7 | TRBV18 | - | TGTGCCAGCTCACCTGGTTCTAGCTCCTACGAGCAGTACTTC | CASSPGSSSYEQYF
- | TRBJ2-3 | TRBV29-1 | - | TGCAGCGCCAGCGAGGGGGGCGCCTCGGATACGCAGTATTTT | CSASEGGASDTQYF
few | TRBJ2-3 | TRBV29-1 | TRBD2 | TGCAGCGTCCGTAGTAAGCGGGGGGCCACAGATACGCAGTATTTT | CSVRSKRGATDTQYF
- | TRBJ1-3 | TRBV6-5 | - | TGTGCCAGCAGTCATCGGACAGAACTGTCTGGAAACACCATATATTTT | CASSHRTELSGNTIYF
few | TRBJ2-5 | TRBV4-2 | TRBD2 | TGTGCCAGCAGCCAAGTTTCGGCTAGCGGGGGTGAGACCCAGTACTTC | CASSQVSASGGETQYF
many | TRBJ1-2 | TRBV12-3/TRBV12-4 | - | TGTGCCAGCAGTTTAGGGACTTCCCAAAGCTATGGCTACACCTTC | CASSLGTSQSYGYTF
many | TRBJ1-4 | TRBV4-3 | - | TGCGCCAGCAGCACTGACGCTGTGGGAGAAAAACTGTTTTTT | CASSTDAVGEKLFF
few | TRBJ1-2 | TRBV29-1 | TRBD1 | TGCAGCGGTGGACAGGGCGAAGGGGGCTACACCTTC | CSGGQGEGGYTF
few | TRBJ1-5 | TRBV6-1 | - | TGTGCCAGCAGACACATCGAGCCCCAGCATTTT | CASRHIEPQHF
few | TRBJ1-1 | TRBV7-9 | - | TGTGCCAGCAGCCCCGCAGTAGGGGCGGTGTCCACTGAAGCTTTCTTT | CASSPAVGAVSTEAFF